These 31 T cell receptor beta chains share one sample of origin, sequenced in a study of cytomegalovirus exposure and HLA in healthy donors. Vbeta (60) and Jbeta (13) primers were used in the PCR. The assay was immunoSEQ multiplex PCR, and TCRdb's table has in-frame clones only and misses some. The table lists under 200,000 clones, 80% of them singletons, with 1.3% in the top ten. Material: PBMCs. The receptors derive from a man younger than 45 in good health and CMV-seronegative.

The rearrangement links TRBV5-4 to TRBJ1-2, with 7 nucleotides matching TRBD1. The CDR3 is 16 amino acids. Germline CDR1 SGHNT, CDR2 YYREEE (reference sequence). Germline trimming cut 8 bases from V and 5 bases from J; bases unmatched to any gene: 18. The CDR3 DNA reads TGTGCCAGTATGAAATCGGGTGGGACAGTGGAGTATGGCTACACCTTC. Translating it yields CASMKSGGTVEYGYTF.

Notes on this clone: The same CDR3 is also encoded by other DNA sequences in this sample. The J gene is TRBJ2-5, the V gene TRBV25-1; a possible D gene is TRBD1 (5 bases). Trimming removed 4 bases at V and 5 bases at J, with 8 bases between. Germline lookup yields CDR1 MGHDK and CDR2 SYGVNS. The length of the CDR3 is 12 residues. CDR3 nucleotides: TGTGCCAGCAGTGTTGGGGCCGAGACCCAGTACTTC. Amino acid sequence: CASSVGAETQYF.

V usage is TRBV19 and J usage is TRBJ2-7; 11 bases fit TRBD2. V shed 6 bases, J shed 0 bases, and the junction held 10 bases outside the gene matches. CDR1 is LNHDA and CDR2 is SQIVND in the germline V gene (reference sequence). There are 17 residues in the CDR3. The CDR3 protein is CASRLAGDRGSSYEQYF. The CDR3 coding sequence is TGTGCCAGTAGACTAGCGGGAGACCGTGGGAGCTCCTACGAGCAGTACTTC.

The rearrangement joins TRBV19 to TRBJ2-2; TRBD2 agrees at 8 bases. CDR1 and CDR2 from the germline V gene are LNHDA and SQIVND (reference sequence). V trimming: 3 bases; J trimming: 9 bases; junction bases outside the gene matches: 6. This CDR3 spans 14 amino acids. The CDR3: CASSIGTSTRELFF. The DNA of the CDR3 is TGTGCCAGTAGTATCGGGACTAGTACCCGGGAGCTGTTTTTT.

The chain uses TRBV9 and TRBJ2-7; D might be TRBD2 (5 bases). In germline, CDR1 is SGDLS, CDR2 YYNGEE. Trimming removed 8 bases at V and 0 bases at J, with 18 bases between. The CDR3 loop spans 15 amino acids. Here the CDR3 DNA reads TGTGCCAGTGCAAAGCGGCCAGAAGTCTCCTACGAGCAGTACTTC. Translating gives CASAKRPEVSYEQYF.

This chain links TRBV5-1 with TRBJ2-1; possibly TRBD1 for D (5 bases). V dropped 3 bases and J dropped 12 bases, with 22 bases sitting between them. This CDR3 is built from 15 residues. Per germline, CDR1 SGHRS and CDR2 YFSETQ. The DNA of the CDR3 is TGCGCCAGCAGCTCGCCCTATGGGGCAGGCTTTGGGCAGTTCTTC. It specifies CASSSPYGAGFGQFF.

J is TRBJ2-7 and V is TRBV30, with D possibly being TRBD1 (7 bases). The CDR3 runs 13 residues. The V end lost 7 bases, the J end lost 7 bases, and 20 bases lay between the germline ends. The germline V gene encodes CDR1 GTSNPN and CDR2 SVGIG (reference sequence). Written as DNA, the CDR3 is TGTGCCTTCCTTGACAGGGCCGCGGGAGAGCAGTACTTC. Its protein product is CAFLDRAAGEQYF.

This clone was seen only a few times. The V and J genes are TRBV30 and TRBJ2-3; perhaps TRBD1 as D (5 bases). V was cut by 0 bases and J by 2 bases, with 12 bases left in between. The CDR3 has 15 amino acids. Germline-derived CDR1 and CDR2 are GTSNPN and SVGIG (reference sequence). The chain's CDR3 is CAWSVQVAATDTQYF. The CDR3 nucleotides are TGTGCCTGGAGTGTACAGGTTGCGGCCACAGATACGCAGTATTTT.

CDR3 amino acids: CATQGVPSGELFF. CDR3 nucleotide sequence: TGTGCCACCCAGGGGGTACCATCCGGGGAGCTGTTTTTT. V usage is TRBV9 and J usage is TRBJ2-2; TRBD1 agrees at 7 bases. The V gene end was trimmed by 9 bases and the J gene end by 6 bases; junction bases not matched to a gene: 8. There are 13 residues in the CDR3. Germline loops: CDR1 SGDLS, CDR2 YYNGEE.

The V call is TRBV30, the J call TRBJ2-2, with D unresolved. The V end lost 1 base, the J end lost 1 base, and 7 bases lay between the germline ends. Germline values: CDR1 GTSNPN, CDR2 SVGIG (reference sequence). This CDR3 spans 14 amino acids. As DNA, the CDR3 is TGTGCCTGGAGTGGAGGTCTGAACACCGGGGAGCTGTTTTTT. The encoded protein is CAWSGGLNTGELFF.

The chain recombines TRBV5-1 with TRBJ2-3, with D tentatively TRBD2 (5 bases). This CDR3 is built from 14 residues. Germline CDR1 SGHRS, CDR2 YFSETQ. V was pared by 4 bases and J by 0 bases, with 9 bases between. In DNA, the CDR3 is TGCGCCAGCAGCCCACGGACTAGCACAGATACGCAGTATTTT. This codes for CASSPRTSTDTQYF.

The chain recombines TRBV15 with TRBJ1-6, with 8 bases identical to TRBD1. Germline V gene data show CDR1 as LNHNV and CDR2 as YYDKDF (reference sequence). J was trimmed by 9 bases and V by 5 bases; bases with no gene match: 9. The CDR3 consists of 15 residues. The CDR3 DNA is TGTGCCACCAGCGAGTGGGCAGGGGGCGGTTCACCCCTCCACTTT. Translated: CATSEWAGGGSPLHF.

In DNA, the CDR3 is TGCGCCAGCAGCTCCTACAGGGGGCCAGGTGAAAAACTGTTTTTT. This sequence encodes CASSSYRGPGEKLFF. The chain couples TRBV5-1 to TRBJ1-4, with TRBD1 identical over 9 bases. Trimming took 3 bases from V and 7 from J; bases not matched to a gene: 7. CDR3 length equals 15 residues. Germline loops: CDR1 SGHRS, CDR2 YFSETQ.

CDR3 loop: CASSSLAGEHYEQYF. The CDR3 DNA reads as TGTGCCAGCAGCTCCTTAGCGGGGGAACACTACGAGCAGTACTTC. The chain has TRBV5-4 and TRBJ2-7, with 9 bases matching TRBD2. Germline CDR1 SGHNT, CDR2 YYREEE (reference sequence). The CDR3 is 15 amino acids. The J segment lost 3 bases and the V segment lost 3 bases, leaving 7 bases of the junction unmatched.

This chain links TRBV29-1 with TRBJ1-5; no clear D. V was clipped by 4 bases and J by 2 bases, with 12 bases between them. The CDR3 covers 14 residues. Germline V gene lookup returns CDR1 SQVTM and CDR2 ANQGSEA. The CDR3 DNA sequence: TGCAGCGTTGCGGAGGATTTGGGCAATCAGCCCCAGCATTTT. Protein: CSVAEDLGNQPQHF.

The genes are TRBV10-3 and TRBJ2-5, with a weak D call TRBD2 (7 bases). Germline CDR1 and CDR2: ENHRY and SYGVKD. This CDR3 is built from 15 residues. V was pared by 4 bases and J by 3 bases, with 15 bases between. The CDR3 nucleotides are TGTGCCATCAGTGGAGGAGGGGGGGGCAAAGAGACCCAGTACTTC. Protein sequence: CAISGGGGGKETQYF.

The V call is TRBV6-5, the J call TRBJ2-7; possible D gene TRBD2, 5 bases. The CDR3 is 16 residues long. Trimming removed 0 bases from V and 2 bases from J, with 14 bases in between. Germline V gene lookup returns CDR1 MNHEY and CDR2 SVGAGI. The CDR3: CASSYSSVVATYEQYF. Written as DNA, the CDR3 is TGTGCCAGCAGTTACTCCTCAGTGGTAGCGACCTACGAGCAGTACTTC.

This clone was counted between two and nine times. The chain links TRBV4-2 to TRBJ2-7; 10 positions agree with TRBD1. Trimming cost V 4 bases and J 0 bases; bases outside gene matches: 15. Germline values: CDR1 LGHNA, CDR2 YNFKEQ. The CDR3 has 19 residues. CDR3 region: CASSPVTGTGAILSYEQYF. In DNA, the CDR3 is TGTGCCAGCAGCCCTGTAACCGGGACAGGGGCGATCCTCTCCTACGAGCAGTACTTC.

The chain links TRBV15 to TRBJ2-7; D is uncertain. This CDR3 has 14 amino acids. The V and J ends lost 1 base and 3 bases respectively, with 10 bases between them. Germline V gives CDR1 LNHNV, CDR2 YYDKDF (reference sequence). The CDR3: CATSRASSDYEQYF. The CDR3 DNA reads as TGTGCCACCAGCAGAGCGAGCAGCGACTACGAGCAGTACTTC.

J is TRBJ1-2 and V is TRBV6-5; D is possibly TRBD1 (6 bases). Germline CDR1 and CDR2: MNHEY and SVGAGI. Trimming took 4 bases from V and 7 from J, leaving 16 bases between them. The CDR3 contains 14 residues. The CDR3 DNA is TGTGCCAGCAGTTTGGCCAGGGTAGGGGGTGGCTACACCTTC. Translating gives CASSLARVGGGYTF.

This clone appeared once. The V and J genes are TRBV28 and TRBJ2-2; 7 bases match TRBD1. CDR3 length equals 16 residues. The junction had 8 bases not matched to a gene; V was cut back by 3 bases and J by 4 bases. Germline V CDR1 and CDR2: MDHEN, SYDVKM. CDR3 DNA: TGTGCCAGCAGTTTGGTAGGGGGCCTTAGCACCGGGGAGCTGTTTTTT. Its protein product is CASSLVGGLSTGELFF.

The chain has TRBV7-2 and TRBJ2-1; 8 nucleotides line up with TRBD1. The germline CDR1 and CDR2 sequences are SGHTA and FQGNSA. This CDR3 has 14 residues. Germline trimming cut 4 bases from V and 6 bases from J; bases unmatched to any gene: 5. Here the CDR3 reads CASSSRTGSNEQFF. For the CDR3, the DNA is TGTGCCAGCAGCTCTCGGACAGGGAGCAATGAGCAGTTCTTC.

This chain joins TRBV9 and TRBJ2-1; 14 bases are shared with TRBD2. Germline trimming cut 0 bases from V and 8 bases from J; bases unmatched to any gene: 4. Germline V gene data show CDR1 as SGDLS and CDR2 as YYNGEE. The CDR3 spans 16 residues. CDR3 region: CASSVGLAGGPYEQFF. The CDR3, as DNA: TGTGCCAGCAGCGTAGGACTAGCGGGGGGGCCATATGAGCAGTTCTTC.

The V gene is TRBV30, the J gene TRBJ2-7, with D possibly matching TRBD2 (5 bases). Per the germline V gene, CDR1 is GTSNPN and CDR2 is SVGIG (reference sequence). V dropped 4 bases and J dropped 0 bases, with 19 bases sitting between them. The CDR3 is 16 residues long. As DNA, the CDR3 is TGTGCCTGGACTCGCGGACTTAAAATACCCTCCTACGAGCAGTACTTC. Amino acid sequence: CAWTRGLKIPSYEQYF.

The V and J genes are TRBV25-1 and TRBJ1-6; 9 positions match TRBD1. The CDR3 extends over 15 amino acids. J gave up 7 bases and V 4 bases, and 5 bases lay outside the gene matches. Per the germline V gene, CDR1 is MGHDK and CDR2 is SYGVNS. DNA for the CDR3: TGTGCCAGCAGTGTCTCGGGACAGGGAAATTCACCCCTCCACTTT. This sequence encodes CASSVSGQGNSPLHF.

This clone was seen a few times. This chain connects TRBV5-8 to TRBJ1-6; weak D call: TRBD1 (5 bases). The CDR3 covers 15 residues. Germline CDR1 is SGHTS and CDR2 is YDEGEE. Trimming took 4 bases from V and 7 from J, leaving 15 bases between them. CDR3 protein: CASSPGVSGNSPLHF. In DNA form, the CDR3 reads TGTGCCAGCAGCCCCGGTGTCTCAGGGAATTCACCCCTCCACTTT.

The rearrangement uses TRBV19 and TRBJ1-5, with no clear D. Germline lookup yields CDR1 LNHDA and CDR2 SQIVND (reference sequence). Between the trimmed V and J ends, which lost 2 bases and 3 bases, there was a span of 8 bases. The CDR3 totals 14 residues. The DNA of the CDR3 is TGTGCCAGTAGTATACCCAGTTTCAATCAGCCCCAGCATTTT. Translation gives CASSIPSFNQPQHF. The variable domain in full, with the rest retrieved from reference TRBV19 and TRBJ1-5, is DGGITQSPKYLFRKEGQNVTLSCEQNLNHDAMYWYRQDPGQGLRLIYYSQIVNDFQKGDIAEGYSVSREKKESFPLTVTSAQKNPTAFYLCASSIPSFNQPQHFGDGTRLSIL.

Concerning this clone itself: One junction end disagrees with the germline gene, perhaps due to a read error. This chain links TRBV7-7 with TRBJ2-2; 10 bases map to TRBD1. The CDR3 extends over 14 amino acids. Per the germline V gene, CDR1 is SSHAT and CDR2 is FNYEAQ (reference sequence). The CDR3 DNA follows: TGTGCTAGCAGCCAGGACAGGGGGTACGGGGAGCTGTTTTTT. Amino acids: CASSQDRGYGELFF.

This clone was recorded once. The chain is built from TRBV9 and TRBJ2-1; the D gene is possibly TRBD2 (5 bases). V was clipped by 4 bases and J by 7 bases, with 15 bases between them. There are 14 residues in the CDR3. CDR1 and CDR2 (germline): SGDLS, YYNGEE. CDR3 protein: CASSPSPSGNEQFF. Here the CDR3 DNA reads TGTGCCAGCAGCCCCTCTCCCTCGGGGAATGAGCAGTTCTTC.

The chain employs TRBV5-4 and TRBJ1-5; D is possibly TRBD1 (6 bases). The CDR3 loop spans 13 amino acids. Trimming stripped 3 bases from V and 4 bases from J, with 8 bases between. The germline V gene encodes CDR1 SGHNT and CDR2 YYREEE (reference sequence). The CDR3 is CASSSQGNQPQHF. CDR3 sequence (DNA): TGTGCCAGCAGCTCTCAGGGGAATCAGCCCCAGCATTTT.

The rearrangement uses TRBV10-3 and TRBJ1-3; TRBD1 aligns across 7 bases. Per the germline V gene, CDR1 is ENHRY and CDR2 is SYGVKD. Unmatched junction bases numbered 10, after V lost 8 bases and J lost 12 bases. The CDR3 has 12 amino acids. In DNA, the CDR3 is TGTGCCATCCGGGACAGCGAGATTCGCATATATTTT. This gives the protein CAIRDSEIRIYF.